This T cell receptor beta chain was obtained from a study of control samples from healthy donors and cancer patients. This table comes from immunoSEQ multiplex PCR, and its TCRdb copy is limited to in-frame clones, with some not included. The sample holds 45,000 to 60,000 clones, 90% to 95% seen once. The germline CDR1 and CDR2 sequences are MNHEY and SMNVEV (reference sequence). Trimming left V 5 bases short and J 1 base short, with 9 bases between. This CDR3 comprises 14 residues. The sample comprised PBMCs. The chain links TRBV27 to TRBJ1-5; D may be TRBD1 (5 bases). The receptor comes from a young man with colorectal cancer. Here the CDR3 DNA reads TGTGCCAGCAGTGAGGGGCTGAGCAATCAGCCCCAGCATTTT. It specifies CASSEGLSNQPQHF.